The sequence of this T cell receptor (beta chain) was determined in a study of blood T cell repertoires in COVID-19. Produced via immunoSEQ multiplex PCR; TCRdb's table is partial and in-frame only. The sample lists 45,000 or so clones, about 85% occurring once. Germline lookup yields CDR1 MNHEY and CDR2 SVGEGT. V dropped 0 bases and J dropped 5 bases, with 17 bases sitting between them. The CDR3 totals 17 residues. Input material: peripheral blood. The gene calls are TRBV6-2 or TRBV6-3 and TRBJ2-1; D perhaps matches TRBD2 (5 bases). The receptor's source is a man aged 40-55 years with active COVID-19. CDR3 DNA sequence: TGTGCCAGCAGTTACTCCAGGCTAGCCCTGCCCAACAATGAGCAGTTCTTC. Amino acids: CASSYSRLALPNNEQFF.